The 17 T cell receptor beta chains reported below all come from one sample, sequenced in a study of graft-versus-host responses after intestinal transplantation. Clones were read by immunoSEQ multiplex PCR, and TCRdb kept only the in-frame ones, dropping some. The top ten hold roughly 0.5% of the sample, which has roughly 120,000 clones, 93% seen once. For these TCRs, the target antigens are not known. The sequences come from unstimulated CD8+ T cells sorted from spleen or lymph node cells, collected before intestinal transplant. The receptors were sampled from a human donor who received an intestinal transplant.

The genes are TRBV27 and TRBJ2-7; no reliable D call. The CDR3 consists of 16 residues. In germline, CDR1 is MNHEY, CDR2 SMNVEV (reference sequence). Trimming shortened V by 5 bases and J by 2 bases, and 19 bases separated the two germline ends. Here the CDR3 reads CASSPPGSPDPYEQYF. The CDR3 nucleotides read TGTGCCAGCAGTCCCCCAGGATCCCCCGACCCCTACGAGCAGTACTTC.

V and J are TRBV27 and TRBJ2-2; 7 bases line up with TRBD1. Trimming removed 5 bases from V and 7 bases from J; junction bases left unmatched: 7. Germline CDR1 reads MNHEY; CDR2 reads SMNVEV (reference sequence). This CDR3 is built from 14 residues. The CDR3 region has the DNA TGTGCCAGCAGTCCGACGACAGGGAGCGGGGAGCTGTTTTTT. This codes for CASSPTTGSGELFF.

CDR3 coding DNA: TGTGCCAGCGATGGCTACACCTTC. It codes for CASDGYTF. The rearrangement joins TRBV7-2 to TRBJ1-2; D gene uncertain. The CDR3 is made up of 8 amino acids. In germline, CDR1 is SGHTA, CDR2 FQGNSA. Trimming took off 8 bases at V and 6 bases at J, with 1 base between the two ends.

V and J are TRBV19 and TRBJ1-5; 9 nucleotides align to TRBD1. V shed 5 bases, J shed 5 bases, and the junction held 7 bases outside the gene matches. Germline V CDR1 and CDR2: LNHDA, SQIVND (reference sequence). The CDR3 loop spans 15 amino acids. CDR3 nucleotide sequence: TGTGCCAGTAGTTGGGAGGACAGGGGTGATCAGCCCCAGCATTTT. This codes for CASSWEDRGDQPQHF.

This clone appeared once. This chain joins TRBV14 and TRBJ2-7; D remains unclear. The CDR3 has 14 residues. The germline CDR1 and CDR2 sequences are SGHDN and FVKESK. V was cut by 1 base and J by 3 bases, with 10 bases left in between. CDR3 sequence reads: CASSQVQSYYEQYF. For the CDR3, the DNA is TGTGCCAGCAGCCAAGTCCAGAGTTACTACGAGCAGTACTTC.

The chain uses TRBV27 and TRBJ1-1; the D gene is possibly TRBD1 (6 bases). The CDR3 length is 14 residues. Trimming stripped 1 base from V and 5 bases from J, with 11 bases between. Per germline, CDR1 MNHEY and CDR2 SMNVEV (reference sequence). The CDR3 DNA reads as TGTGCCAGCAGTTTATTTGGGGGCGGAACTGAAGCTTTCTTT. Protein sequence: CASSLFGGGTEAFF.

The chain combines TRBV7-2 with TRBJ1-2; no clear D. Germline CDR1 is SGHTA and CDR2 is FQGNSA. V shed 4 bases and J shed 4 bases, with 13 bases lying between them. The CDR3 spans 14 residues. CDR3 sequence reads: CASSSGPTSYGYTF. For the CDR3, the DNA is TGTGCCAGCAGCTCAGGCCCCACAAGCTATGGCTACACCTTC.

The CDR3 reads CASSKRRDRGQDEQYF. In DNA, the CDR3 is TGTGCCAGCAGCAAACGAAGGGACAGGGGCCAGGACGAGCAGTACTTC. The chain recombines TRBV21-1 with TRBJ2-7; TRBD1, as called in the table, went unchecked against the DNA. TRBV21-1 is labeled a pseudogene. This CDR3 contains 16 residues.

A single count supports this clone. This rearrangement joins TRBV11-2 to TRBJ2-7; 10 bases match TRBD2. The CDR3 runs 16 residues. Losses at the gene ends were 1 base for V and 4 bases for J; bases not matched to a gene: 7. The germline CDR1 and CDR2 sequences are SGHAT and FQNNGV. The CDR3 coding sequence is TGTGCCAGCAGCTTAGTACTAGCGGGAATTCAATACGAGCAGTACTTC. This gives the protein CASSLVLAGIQYEQYF.

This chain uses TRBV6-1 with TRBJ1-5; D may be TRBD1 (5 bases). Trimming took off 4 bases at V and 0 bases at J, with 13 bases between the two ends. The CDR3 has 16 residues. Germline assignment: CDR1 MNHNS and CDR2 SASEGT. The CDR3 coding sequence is TGTGCCAGCAGTGTGAGGGACCTGTATAGCAATCAGCCCCAGCATTTT. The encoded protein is CASSVRDLYSNQPQHF.

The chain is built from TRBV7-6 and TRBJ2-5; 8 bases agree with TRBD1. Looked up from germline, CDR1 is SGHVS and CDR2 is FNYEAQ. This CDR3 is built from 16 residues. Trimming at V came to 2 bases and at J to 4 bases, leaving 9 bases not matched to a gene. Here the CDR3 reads CASSLTNRGVRETQYF. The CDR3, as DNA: TGTGCCAGCAGCTTAACTAACAGGGGGGTCAGAGAGACCCAGTACTTC.

CDR3 in DNA: TGCGCCAGCAGCCAGACTTGGGGGGCTAATGAAAAACTGTTTTTT. Its translation: CASSQTWGANEKLFF. This chain connects TRBV4-1 to TRBJ1-4; TRBD1 is a possible D gene (5 bases). The germline CDR1 and CDR2 sequences are MGHRA and YSYEKL. The CDR3 is made up of 15 amino acids. Trimming shortened V by 3 bases and J by 3 bases, and 11 bases separated the two germline ends.

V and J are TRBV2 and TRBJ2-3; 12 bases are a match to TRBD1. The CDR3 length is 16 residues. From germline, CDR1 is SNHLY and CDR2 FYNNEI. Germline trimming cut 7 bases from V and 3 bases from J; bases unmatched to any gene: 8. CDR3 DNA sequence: TGTGCCAGCACCACAGGGGGACAGGGGGCTACAGATACGCAGTATTTT. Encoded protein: CASTTGGQGATDTQYF. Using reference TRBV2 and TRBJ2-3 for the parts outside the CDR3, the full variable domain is EPEVTQTPSHQVTQMGQEVILRCVPISNHLYFYWYRQILGQKVEFLVSFYNNEISEKSEIFDDQFSVERPDGSNFTLKIRSTKLEDSAMYFCASTTGGQGATDTQYFGPGTRLTVL.

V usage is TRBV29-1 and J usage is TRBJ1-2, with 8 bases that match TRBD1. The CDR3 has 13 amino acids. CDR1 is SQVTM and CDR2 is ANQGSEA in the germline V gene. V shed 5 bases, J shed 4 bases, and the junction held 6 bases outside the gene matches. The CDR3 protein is CSVTGGARYGYTF. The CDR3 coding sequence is TGCAGCGTTACAGGGGGAGCTCGCTATGGCTACACCTTC.

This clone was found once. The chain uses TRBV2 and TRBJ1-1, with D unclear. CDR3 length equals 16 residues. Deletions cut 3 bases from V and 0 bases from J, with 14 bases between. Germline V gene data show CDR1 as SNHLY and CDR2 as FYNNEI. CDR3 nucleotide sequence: TGTGCCAGCAGTGACAGTGGGAATAGGTTGAACACTGAAGCTTTCTTT. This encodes CASSDSGNRLNTEAFF.

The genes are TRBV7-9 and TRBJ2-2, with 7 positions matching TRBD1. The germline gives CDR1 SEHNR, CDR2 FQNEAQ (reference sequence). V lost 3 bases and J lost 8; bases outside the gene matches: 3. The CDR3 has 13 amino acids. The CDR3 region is CASSFNRGGELFF. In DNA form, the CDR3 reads TGTGCCAGCAGCTTCAACAGGGGAGGGGAGCTGTTTTTT.

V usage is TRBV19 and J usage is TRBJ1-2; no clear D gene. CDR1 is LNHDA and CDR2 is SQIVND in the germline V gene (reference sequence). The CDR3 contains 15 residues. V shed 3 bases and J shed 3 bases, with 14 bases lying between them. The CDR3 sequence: CASSISEAGHYGYTF. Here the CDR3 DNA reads TGTGCCAGTAGTATTTCCGAGGCAGGACACTATGGCTACACCTTC.